This TCR beta chain was recovered during a study of identical twins. Study results and caveats: Out-of-frame alpha sequences common to twins were enriched for low generation probability.

TCRdb re-derived calls from the 5' RACE reads in MiXCR, one entry per CDR3 protein. Found here are 500,000 to 600,000 distinct CDR3 sequences, around 20% of them singletons; the top ten hold 0.91%. V lost 0 bases and J lost 3; bases outside the gene matches: 7. Germline V gene lookup returns CDR1 MNHEY and CDR2 SVGEGT. CDR3 length: 17 residues. This clonotype turned up a few times. What it binds is unknown. These data are also associated with another study on T cells expressing NK-cell markers. That report adds: The TCR beta repertoires were obtained from sorted CD3+CD56+NKG2C+, CD3+CD56+NKG2C- and CD3+CD56-NKG2C+ T cells. In the group of eight sequenced donors, seven were HCMV-seropositive and one was seronegative.

Sequencing was carried out using CD4+ T cells sorted from blood. This sequence originates from a woman younger than 30 in good health. The V and J genes are TRBV6-2 or TRBV6-3 and TRBJ1-1; 10 bases are a match to TRBD1. CDR3 coding DNA: TGTGCCAGCAGTTACTCGACCGGACAGGGGGTAGACACTGAAGCTTTCTTT. Amino acid sequence: CASSYSTGQGVDTEAFF.